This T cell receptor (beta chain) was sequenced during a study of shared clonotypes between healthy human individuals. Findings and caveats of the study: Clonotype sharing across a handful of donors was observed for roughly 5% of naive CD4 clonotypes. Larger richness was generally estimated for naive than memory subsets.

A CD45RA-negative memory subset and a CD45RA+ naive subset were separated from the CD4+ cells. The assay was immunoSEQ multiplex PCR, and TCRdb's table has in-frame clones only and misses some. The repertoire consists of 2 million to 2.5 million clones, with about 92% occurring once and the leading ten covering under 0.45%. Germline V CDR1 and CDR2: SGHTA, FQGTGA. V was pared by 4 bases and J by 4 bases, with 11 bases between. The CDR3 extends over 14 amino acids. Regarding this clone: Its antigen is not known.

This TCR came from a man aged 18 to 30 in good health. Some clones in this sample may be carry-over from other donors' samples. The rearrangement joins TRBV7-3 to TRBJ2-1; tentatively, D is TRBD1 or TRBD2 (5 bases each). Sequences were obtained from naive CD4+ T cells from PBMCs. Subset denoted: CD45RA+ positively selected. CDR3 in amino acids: CASSSGTGYNEQFF. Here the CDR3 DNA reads TGTGCCAGCAGCTCGGGGACGGGATACAATGAGCAGTTCTTC.